The entry below describes one TCR beta chain. Its antigen is unknown. The sample belongs to a study of T cell repertoires in ileal Crohn's disease. Documented time point: neoterminal ileum biopsy at postoperative endoscopy, about 6 months after surgery. Eligibility required adulthood, ileal or ileocolonic Crohn's disease and indicated ileocolonic resection. Clones were read by immunoSEQ multiplex PCR, and TCRdb kept only the in-frame ones, dropping some. The table has tens of thousands of clones, approximately 88% seen once. The V end lost 4 bases, the J end lost 2 bases, and 11 bases lay between the germline ends. Germline assignment: CDR1 LGHNA and CDR2 YNFKEQ. The CDR3 is 14 amino acids. Study-wide findings and caveats: Postoperative endoscopy occurred within one year, median roughly 6.9 months. Compared with non-smokers, active smokers at surgery showed more clonal expansions.

The chain uses TRBV4-2 and TRBJ1-1; D unresolved. This receptor was obtained from an adult with Crohn's disease. Sequenced sample: ileal tissue. The DNA for the CDR3 is TGTGCCAGCAGCCCTCTCCCAACTAACACTGAAGCTTTCTTT. Amino acids: CASSPLPTNTEAFF.